This is a list of T cell receptor beta chains from one sample in a study of control samples from healthy donors and cancer patients. Measured with immunoSEQ multiplex PCR; TCRdb has only the in-frame clones, and not every one. The sample holds 77,000 or so clones; 91% are singletons and the top ten take approximately 15%. The sample was blood. These receptors originate from a young man in good health. Each CDR3 is given with its conserved first and last residue. A D gene is named only where the DNA matches it firmly. Not all rows give a size; the values are once, few, many and, for expanded clones, a class.

TGTGCCAGCAGTTACCTCGGTCCGTCGGAGCCCGGGGCCCAGCATTTT CASSYLGPSEPGAQHF 16 NA TRBV6-5 NA TRBJ1-5
TGTGCCAGCAGTCAAGGACAGTACGGCTACACCTTC CASSQGQYGYTF 12 NA TRBV28 NA TRBJ1-2
TGTGCCAGCAGCCAGGATAACCGGCAGGGTTGGTACGAGCAGTACTTC CASSQDNRQGWYEQYF 16 NA TRBV14 NA TRBJ2-7
TGTGCCAGCGGGGACAGGGGGATATATAGTCAGCCCCAGCATTTT CASGDRGIYSQPQHF 15 TRBD1 TRBV6-5 NA TRBJ1-5
TGTGCTAGCAGCTTAGCACCGGGCGGTTACCAAGAGACCCAGTACTTC CASSLAPGGYQETQYF 16 NA TRBV7-7 NA TRBJ2-5
TGTGCCTGGACTCCGGGCGGGGCCGGGGAGCTGTTTTTT CAWTPGGAGELFF 13 NA TRBV30 once TRBJ2-2
TGTGCCAGCAGCTTTCGACAGGGGACGTATCAGCCCCAGCATTTT CASSFRQGTYQPQHF 15 TRBD1 TRBV7-2 few TRBJ1-5
TGTGCCAGCAGCAAAGAGTGGGGTCGTGCTACGGCTAATGAGCAGTTCTTC CASSKEWGRATANEQFF 17 NA TRBV21-1 NA TRBJ2-1
TGTGCCAGCAGTGAGCAGGGCCGCCAAGAGACCCAGTACTTC CASSEQGRQETQYF 14 NA TRBV2 NA TRBJ2-5
TGTGCCAGCAGCCCCGGACAGGGCGCCATCACCGGGGAGCTGTTTTTT CASSPGQGAITGELFF 16 TRBD1 TRBV3-1/TRBV3-2 NA TRBJ2-2
TGCGCCAGCAGCTTGGGGGACAGGGGGCCGGATTCACCCCTCCACTTT CASSLGDRGPDSPLHF 16 TRBD1 TRBV5-1 NA TRBJ1-6
TGTGCCAGCAGCTATGGGACCTTCTCCTACAATGAGCAGTTCTTC CASSYGTFSYNEQFF 15 NA TRBV7-3 NA TRBJ2-1
TGTGCCAGCAGCCAGGGTCTCGAGCAGTACTTC CASSQGLEQYF 11 NA TRBV5-6 NA TRBJ2-7
TGTGCCAGCAGTTCGGCCCAACCTTACAGAACCTACGAGCAGTACTTC CASSSAQPYRTYEQYF 16 NA TRBV27 NA TRBJ2-7
TGCGCCAGCAGCTTGGTTCCCGATTATGGCTACACCTTC CASSLVPDYGYTF 13 NA TRBV5-1 NA TRBJ1-2
TGTGCCAGCTCACCTTTTGCAGGGACCGGAGAGACCCAGTACTTC CASSPFAGTGETQYF 15 NA TRBV18 NA TRBJ2-5
TGTGCCTGGAACCAAAGGGGGGCAGATACGCAGTATTTT CAWNQRGADTQYF 13 NA TRBV30 NA TRBJ2-3
TGCGCCAGCAGCCAAGAGGGGGCTATGAACACTGAAGCTTTCTTT CASSQEGAMNTEAFF 15 NA TRBV4-1 NA TRBJ1-1
TGTGCCAGCAGCTTGTGGACCGGGGAGCTGTTTTTT CASSLWTGELFF 12 NA TRBV5-4 NA TRBJ2-2
TGTGCCAGCTCACCAGGGACTAGCGGTACCTACAATGAGCAGTTCTTC CASSPGTSGTYNEQFF 16 TRBD2 TRBV18 NA TRBJ2-1
TGTGCCAGCACCCAACAGGGTCTTGGTGAAAAACTGTTTTTT CASTQQGLGEKLFF 14 NA TRBV28 NA TRBJ1-4
TGTGCCATCAGTGACTTAGCGGGGGCCTCCTACGAGCAGTACTTC CAISDLAGASYEQYF 15 TRBD2 TRBV10-3 NA TRBJ2-7
TGCAGCGTTGAAGGTTTACTAGCGGGAAGTGAGCAGTTCTTC CSVEGLLAGSEQFF 14 TRBD2 TRBV29-1 NA TRBJ2-1
TGTGCCAGCAGCGGCCTGGGACAGGGGGCCGCGGGGACCCAGTACTTC CASSGLGQGAAGTQYF 16 TRBD1 TRBV28 NA TRBJ2-5
TGTGCCAGCAGTTACTCGATGGCGAGGCATTGGCTGTTTTTT CASSYSMARHWLFF 14 NA TRBV6-6 NA TRBJ1-4
TGTGCCTGGAAGGGGACAGGGATGGGGACGGCTAATTCACCCCTCCACTTT CAWKGTGMGTANSPLHF 17 TRBD1 TRBV30 NA TRBJ1-6
TGTGCCAGCAGCGCCCTCACAGGACACTACGAGCAGTACTTC CASSALTGHYEQYF 14 NA TRBV9 NA TRBJ2-7
TGTGCCACCAGCAGAGATTATAGGGCGGGTGAGCAGTTCTTC CATSRDYRAGEQFF 14 NA TRBV15 NA TRBJ2-1
TGTGCCAGTAGCCCAGGGGGCTTGACCCAGTACTTC CASSPGGLTQYF 12 TRBD1 TRBV19 NA TRBJ2-5
TGTGCCAGCAGTTTAGGGAGCCAGACCCAGTACTTC CASSLGSQTQYF 12 NA TRBV28 NA TRBJ2-5
TGTGCCAGCAGTGAAATAAGGCAGGGGGCCCGTGAGCAGTTCTTC CASSEIRQGAREQFF 15 TRBD1 TRBV6-1 NA TRBJ2-1
TGTGCCAGCAGGACAGGGCCTAACTATGGCTACACCTTC CASRTGPNYGYTF 13 TRBD1 TRBV28 once TRBJ1-2
TGTGCCAGCAGTGAAGGACAGCCCCGAAAACTGTTTTTT CASSEGQPRKLFF 13 NA TRBV2 NA TRBJ1-4
TGTGCCAGCAGCGGACAGGACCGGGGAGAGACCCAGTACTTC CASSGQDRGETQYF 14 NA TRBV9 NA TRBJ2-5
TGTGCCAGCAGCCGTACTAGCGGGAGCACAGATACGCAGTATTTT CASSRTSGSTDTQYF 15 TRBD2 TRBV7-3 NA TRBJ2-3
TGTGCCAGCAGCTTATCGGAGGATTCACCCCTCCACTTT CASSLSEDSPLHF 13 NA TRBV7-8 once TRBJ1-6
TGTGCCAGTAGTCTCTCCGGGACAGTCTCCTACGAGCAGTACTTC CASSLSGTVSYEQYF 15 TRBD1 TRBV19 NA TRBJ2-7
TGTGCCAGCAGTTTAGGGGGAGGCCACGACTCTAACTATGGCTACACCTTC CASSLGGGHDSNYGYTF 17 NA TRBV7-9 NA TRBJ1-2
TGTGCCAGCAGCCTTCCGGGACTTTCCTACAATGAGCAGTTCTTC CASSLPGLSYNEQFF 15 NA TRBV7-8 NA TRBJ2-1
TGTGCCAGCAGCCGACGATACGAGCAGTACTTC CASSRRYEQYF 11 NA TRBV12-3/TRBV12-4 NA TRBJ2-7